The present T cell receptor (beta chain) was sequenced within a study of T cell repertoires in cytomegalovirus infection. Turning to the study itself: Both CMV infection and a matching HLA type were indicated by public TCR beta signatures. Overall study findings and caveats: Adding up the frequency of public TCR beta families identified people who carried CMV plus the relevant HLA. CMV-specific TCR beta clonotypes restricted by HLA-C were the ones dominating the ex vivo response.

This CDR3 comprises 14 residues. Trimming took off 5 bases at V and 0 bases at J, with 7 bases between the two ends. Germline values: CDR1 LNHNV, CDR2 YYDKDF (reference sequence). MiXCR was run by TCRdb on the reads, yielding one entry per CDR3 protein. Found here are over 100,000 distinct CDR3 sequences, 10% of them singletons; the top ten hold around a third. Comments on this clonotype: Its antigen remains unidentified.

The chain carries TRBV15 and TRBJ2-2; D is ambiguous. The clonotype comes from a human donor in good health (CMV status not recorded). Some clones in this sample may be carry-over from other donors' samples. Sequenced input: PBMCs, sequenced either directly or after in vitro stimulation (not recorded which). CDR3 in amino acids: CATSGGANTGELFF. CDR3 nucleotides: TGTGCCACCAGCGGCGGAGCGAACACCGGGGAGCTGTTTTTT.